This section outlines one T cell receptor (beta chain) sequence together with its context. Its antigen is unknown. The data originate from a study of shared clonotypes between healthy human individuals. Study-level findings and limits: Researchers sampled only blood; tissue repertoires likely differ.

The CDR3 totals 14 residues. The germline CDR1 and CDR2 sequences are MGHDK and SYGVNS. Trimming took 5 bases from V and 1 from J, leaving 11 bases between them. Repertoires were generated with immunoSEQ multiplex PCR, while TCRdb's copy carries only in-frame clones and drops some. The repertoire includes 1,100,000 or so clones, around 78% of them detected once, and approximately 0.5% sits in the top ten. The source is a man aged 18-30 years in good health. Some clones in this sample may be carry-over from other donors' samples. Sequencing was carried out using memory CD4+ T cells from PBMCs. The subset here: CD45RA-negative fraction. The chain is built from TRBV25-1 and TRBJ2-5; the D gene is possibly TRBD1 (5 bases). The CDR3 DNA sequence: TGTGCCAGCAGTCCCTGGGGCACCCAAGAGACCCAGTACTTC. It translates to CASSPWGTQETQYF.